Following are 30 T cell receptor beta chains from one sample sequenced in a study of sequential checkpoint blockade in melanoma. Documented treatment: randomized to nivolumab then ipilimumab (arm A) or the reverse (arm B). Profiled with immunoSEQ multiplex PCR; TCRdb holds only in-frame clones, not every one. This repertoire shows under 40,000 clones, roughly 84% found once; its top ten account for around 11%. This sample comprised CD8+ T cells sorted from blood (inferred from file names), obtained from a patient given nivolumab and ipilimumab in sequence. The source of these receptors is a human donor with melanoma.

The chain recombines TRBV27 with TRBJ2-7, with D perhaps TRBD2 (6 bases). Trimming removed 5 bases at V and 1 base at J, with 9 bases between. CDR1 is MNHEY and CDR2 is SMNVEV in the germline V gene (reference sequence). The CDR3 is 13 residues long. Here the CDR3 DNA reads TGTGCCAGCAGTCTCCGGGGGTCCTACGAGCAGTACTTC. Encoded protein: CASSLRGSYEQYF.

This chain links TRBV7-8 with TRBJ1-2, with 8 bases matching TRBD1. The J segment lost 4 bases and the V segment lost 1 base, leaving 5 bases of the junction unmatched. This CDR3 has 15 residues. Germline V CDR1 and CDR2: SGHVS, FQNEAQ. CDR3 DNA sequence: TGTGCCAGCAGCTTAGGTACAGGGGGTGTCTATGGCTACACCTTC. This codes for CASSLGTGGVYGYTF.

The V gene is TRBV19, the J gene TRBJ1-4; 7 nucleotides match TRBD1. There are 15 residues in the CDR3. Germline V lookup: CDR1 LNHDA, CDR2 SQIVND (reference sequence). The trim removed 8 bases at V and 4 bases at J, leaving 10 bases unmatched. For the CDR3, the DNA is TGTGCCAGTGAAACAGGGGTCGGGATTAATGAAAAACTGTTTTTT. It codes for CASETGVGINEKLFF. Full variable domain (missing parts from reference TRBV19 and TRBJ1-4): DGGITQSPKYLFRKEGQNVTLSCEQNLNHDAMYWYRQDPGQGLRLIYYSQIVNDFQKGDIAEGYSVSREKKESFPLTVTSAQKNPTAFYLCASETGVGINEKLFFGSGTQLSVL.

The chain has TRBV10-3 and TRBJ2-1; TRBD2 matches at 9 bases. V lost 7 bases, J lost 9 bases, and 10 bases stayed unmatched. The CDR3 runs 14 residues. The germline gives CDR1 ENHRY, CDR2 SYGVKD. The CDR3 DNA sequence: TGTGCCATCAAGTTAGCGGGAGAGTCGGCTGAGCAGTTCTTC. It is translated as CAIKLAGESAEQFF.

Comments on this clone: This same CDR3 is encoded by further DNA sequences in the sample. The chain uses TRBV9 and TRBJ2-7; 7 bases fit TRBD1. CDR1 and CDR2 from the germline V gene are SGDLS and YYNGEE. The CDR3 consists of 14 residues. V lost 0 bases to trimming and J lost 2 bases; unmatched junction nucleotides: 2. This chain's CDR3 is CASSVAQGAYEQYF. The CDR3 DNA reads as TGTGCCAGCAGCGTAGCCCAGGGGGCCTACGAGCAGTACTTC.

In this sample, this clone turned up a few times. The chain employs TRBV7-9 and TRBJ1-5; 8 bases align to TRBD1. V was pared by 6 bases and J by 4 bases, with 2 bases of the junction left unmatched. In germline, CDR1 is SEHNR, CDR2 FQNEAQ (reference sequence). CDR3 length equals 13 residues. The CDR3 region has the DNA TGTGCCAGCAGTTGGACAGGGAATCAGCCCCAGCATTTT. Amino acids: CASSWTGNQPQHF.

The gene calls are TRBV2 and TRBJ2-4; weak D call: TRBD2 (6 bases). Germline lookup yields CDR1 SNHLY and CDR2 FYNNEI. The CDR3 has 14 amino acids. V gave up 3 bases and J gave up 0 bases, with 6 bases separating them. The CDR3 DNA follows: TGTGCCAGCAGTGAGGGACTAGCCAAAAACATTCAGTACTTC. Its translation is CASSEGLAKNIQYF.

The chain recombines TRBV2 with TRBJ2-1; 9 positions match TRBD1. Germline trimming cut 6 bases from V and 8 bases from J; bases unmatched to any gene: 5. CDR3 size: 13 residues. CDR1 and CDR2 (germline): SNHLY, FYNNEI. This chain's CDR3 is CASRGTGLDEQFF. CDR3 nucleotide sequence: TGTGCCAGCAGGGGGACAGGGCTCGATGAGCAGTTCTTC.

V usage is TRBV5-5 and J usage is TRBJ2-7, with TRBD1 matching 11 bases. The junction had 7 bases not matched to a gene; V was cut back by 5 bases and J by 3 bases. The germline CDR1 and CDR2 sequences are SGHKS and YYEKEE (reference sequence). This CDR3 spans 15 amino acids. Written as DNA, the CDR3 is TGTGCCAGCAGATCTTCCGGGACAGGGGGCTACGAGCAGTACTTC. Amino acid sequence: CASRSSGTGGYEQYF.

This chain joins TRBV6-5 and TRBJ2-7; tentative D call: TRBD2 (5 bases). V was shortened by 0 bases and J by 2 bases, with 8 bases between the two germline ends. The germline V gene encodes CDR1 MNHEY and CDR2 SVGAGI. The CDR3 extends over 14 amino acids. DNA of the CDR3: TGTGCCAGCAGTTACTCGGCGGGCACCTACGAGCAGTACTTC. Protein sequence: CASSYSAGTYEQYF.

This clone was seen a handful of times. The chain has TRBV7-3 and TRBJ2-5, with 11 bases lining up with TRBD2. Germline V gives CDR1 SGHTA, CDR2 FQGTGA. The ends lost 5 bases at V and 5 bases at J; junction bases unmatched: 10. The CDR3 contains 16 residues. CDR3 loop: CASSDRTSGPHETQYF. The DNA for the CDR3 is TGTGCCAGCAGCGACCGGACTAGCGGGCCTCATGAGACCCAGTACTTC.

J is TRBJ2-1 and V is TRBV18; 7 positions match TRBD2. Trimming cost V 3 bases and J 0 bases; bases outside gene matches: 11. The CDR3 spans 18 residues. The germline V gene has CDR1 KGHSH and CDR2 LQKENI. The DNA for the CDR3 is TGTGCCAGCTCACCCTCTGGGGGGGTAAAGAGCTCCTACAATGAGCAGTTCTTC. This sequence encodes CASSPSGGVKSSYNEQFF. Looking up the rest from reference TRBV18 and TRBJ2-1 gives the full variable domain: NAGVMQNPRHLVRRRGQEARLRCSPMKGHSHVYWYRQLPEEGLKFMVYLQKENIIDESGMPKERFSAEFPKEGPSILRIQQVVRGDSAAYFCASSPSGGVKSSYNEQFFGPGTRLTVL.

V gene TRBV27 combines with J gene TRBJ2-1; a possible D gene is TRBD2 (5 bases). The length of the CDR3 is 14 residues. Looked up from germline, CDR1 is MNHEY and CDR2 is SMNVEV (reference sequence). V lost 5 bases and J 6 bases, leaving 14 bases between the germline ends. CDR3 in amino acids: CASSLGLAFNEQFF. CDR3 DNA sequence: TGTGCCAGCAGTCTAGGGCTAGCTTTCAATGAGCAGTTCTTC.

This clone was found a few times. V usage is TRBV6-5 and J usage is TRBJ2-7, with 7 bases aligning to TRBD1. The length of the CDR3 is 14 residues. V trimming: 4 bases; J trimming: 2 bases; junction bases outside the gene matches: 5. In germline, CDR1 is MNHEY, CDR2 SVGAGI. In DNA form, the CDR3 reads TGTGCCAGCAGTTCCAGGGGGTACGCCTACGAGCAGTACGTC. This sequence encodes CASSSRGYAYEQYV.

Regarding this clone: One end of the junction fails to match germline, which may point to a read error. The chain has TRBV28 and TRBJ2-5; D is possibly TRBD1 (6 bases). The CDR3 has 15 amino acids. Germline CDR1 is MDHEN and CDR2 is SYDVKM. The CDR3 protein is CASSLWTENQETQYF. DNA for the CDR3: TGTGCCAGCAGTCTATGGACAGAGAACCAAGAGACCCAGTACTTC.

This sequence joins TRBV19 and TRBJ1-2; TRBD1 matches at 10 bases. The CDR3 sequence is 13 residues long. From germline, CDR1 is LNHDA and CDR2 SQIVND (reference sequence). The ends lost 6 bases at V and 7 bases at J; junction bases unmatched: 5. CDR3 sequence: CASSHGTGAGYTF. CDR3 nucleotide sequence: TGTGCCAGTAGCCATGGGACAGGGGCTGGCTACACCTTC.

The CDR3: CASSDTGGVGGYTF. The CDR3 nucleotides read TGTGCCAGCAGCGACACAGGGGGCGTTGGTGGCTACACCTTC. The chain recombines TRBV9 with TRBJ1-2; TRBD1 aligns across 9 bases. The V gene end was trimmed by 3 bases and the J gene end by 7 bases; junction bases not matched to a gene: 7. The germline gives CDR1 SGDLS, CDR2 YYNGEE. CDR3 size: 14 residues.

The rearrangement joins TRBV19 to TRBJ1-1; unclear D gene. This CDR3 contains 15 residues. The germline V gene encodes CDR1 LNHDA and CDR2 SQIVND (reference sequence). V lost 0 bases to trimming and J lost 0 bases, with 8 bases between them. CDR3 bases: TGTGCCAGTAGTATAGATCTCCTAATGAACACTGAAGCTTTCTTT. Its protein product is CASSIDLLMNTEAFF.

The table lists this clone with a count of one. The chain employs TRBV7-8 and TRBJ2-1; D might be TRBD2 (5 bases). Trimming took 2 bases from V and 7 from J, leaving 9 bases between them. The CDR3 length is 13 residues. The germline CDR1 and CDR2 sequences are SGHVS and FQNEAQ. CDR3 DNA: TGTGCCAGCAGCTTAAGAGGGAGTAATGAGCAGTTCTTC. Translated, it gives CASSLRGSNEQFF.

The rearrangement uses TRBV18 and TRBJ2-5; a weak D match, TRBD2 (5 bases). Trimming shortened V by 1 base and J by 1 base, and 10 bases separated the two germline ends. Germline V gives CDR1 KGHSH, CDR2 LQKENI. The CDR3 is 15 amino acids. The DNA for the CDR3 is TGTGCCAGCTCACCACGGCAGGAGGCCCAAGAGACCCAGTACTTC. Translated, it gives CASSPRQEAQETQYF. Full variable domain (remainder filled in from reference TRBV18 and TRBJ2-5): NAGVMQNPRHLVRRRGQEARLRCSPMKGHSHVYWYRQLPEEGLKFMVYLQKENIIDESGMPKERFSAEFPKEGPSILRIQQVVRGDSAAYFCASSPRQEAQETQYFGPGTRLLVL.

This chain connects TRBV27 to TRBJ1-4, with unresolved D. Germline loops: CDR1 MNHEY, CDR2 SMNVEV (reference sequence). Trimming removed 6 bases from V and 8 bases from J, with 16 bases in between. This CDR3 contains 14 residues. The CDR3 DNA reads as TGTGCCAGCAGGCCCGGTTTTTTGCGGGAAAAACTGTTTTTT. This gives the protein CASRPGFLREKLFF.

CDR3 DNA sequence: TGTGCCAGCAGCTTGCCCCCGGCAGATACGCAGTATTTT. Translation gives CASSLPPADTQYF. This chain joins TRBV7-9 and TRBJ2-3; D remains unclear. V lost 3 bases and J 4 bases, leaving 8 bases between the germline ends. The CDR3 runs 13 residues. Germline lookup yields CDR1 SEHNR and CDR2 FQNEAQ (reference sequence).

The chain combines TRBV9 with TRBJ2-6; 7 positions agree with TRBD2. Germline CDR1 SGDLS, CDR2 YYNGEE. The CDR3 consists of 21 residues. V lost 4 bases, J lost 2 bases, and 21 bases stayed unmatched. CDR3 DNA: TGTGCCAGCAGCCCCACCCCTGGACTAGATGTCAAATTGGCTGGGGCCAACGTCCTGACTTTC. Translating it yields CASSPTPGLDVKLAGANVLTF.

This chain joins TRBV5-4 and TRBJ2-1; D may be TRBD2 (6 bases). CDR1 is SGHNT, CDR2 YYREEE, per germline (reference sequence). This CDR3 spans 14 amino acids. V shed 3 bases and J shed 1 base, with 8 bases lying between them. CDR3 coding DNA: TGTGCCAGCAGCTCGGGAGTATCCTACAATGAGCAGTTCTTC. It yields the protein CASSSGVSYNEQFF. The full variable domain, rest sourced from reference TRBV5-4 and TRBJ2-1, is ETGVTQSPTHLIKTRGQQVTLRCSSQSGHNTVSWYQQALGQGPQFIFQYYREEENGRGNFPPRFSGLQFPNYSSELNVNALELDDSALYLCASSSGVSYNEQFFGPGTRLTVL.

Written as DNA, the CDR3 is TGTGCCAGCCGCCAGGAAGGCGGGAGACGCACAGATACGCAGTATTTT. Translated: CASRQEGGRRTDTQYF. The chain has TRBV2 and TRBJ2-3, with 7 bases lining up with TRBD2. The CDR3 extends over 16 amino acids. V gave up 8 bases and J gave up 1 base; unmatched junction bases: 12. Looked up from germline, CDR1 is SNHLY and CDR2 is FYNNEI. The whole variable domain, filled in from reference TRBV2 and TRBJ2-3, reads EPEVTQTPSHQVTQMGQEVILRCVPISNHLYFYWYRQILGQKVEFLVSFYNNEISEKSEIFDDQFSVERPDGSNFTLKIRSTKLEDSAMYFCASRQEGGRRTDTQYFGPGTRLTVL.

This clone appeared a single time. The chain employs TRBV5-6 and TRBJ2-7; TRBD2 is a possible D gene (6 bases). Trimming removed 0 bases from V and 0 bases from J, with 10 bases in between. Germline-derived CDR1 and CDR2 are SGHDT and YYEEEE. The CDR3 runs to 15 residues. The CDR3 bases are TGTGCCAGCAGCTTGGCCGGGAGTCGCTCCTACGAGCAGTACGTC. This sequence encodes CASSLAGSRSYEQYV.

The chain is built from TRBV7-6 and TRBJ2-7; D is possibly TRBD1 (5 bases). V shed 1 base and J shed 5 bases, with 12 bases lying between them. The germline gives CDR1 SGHVS, CDR2 FNYEAQ. The CDR3 length is 14 residues. The CDR3 sequence: CASSLVQVGHEQYF. The CDR3 DNA sequence: TGTGCCAGCAGCTTAGTACAGGTGGGGCACGAGCAGTACTTC.

This sequence joins TRBV7-8 and TRBJ1-4, with D hard to call. Germline CDR1 reads SGHVS; CDR2 reads FQNEAQ. There are 15 residues in the CDR3. Trimming cost V 3 bases and J 5 bases, with 13 bases left between them. The CDR3 nucleotides are TGTGCCAGCAGCTTTTCAGGATGGCAGAATGAAAAACTGTTTTTT. This encodes CASSFSGWQNEKLFF.

The chain carries TRBV10-1 and TRBJ2-2; 7 bases map to TRBD1. CDR1 is WNHNN, CDR2 SYGVQD, per germline (reference sequence). This CDR3 region has 13 residues. Trimming removed 5 bases from V and 5 bases from J; junction bases left unmatched: 2. The CDR3 DNA sequence: TGCGCCAGCAGTCCGACAGGGACCGGGGAGCTGTTTTTT. Protein sequence: CASSPTGTGELFF.

The rearrangement uses TRBV27 and TRBJ2-7; 11 nucleotides agree with TRBD1. From germline, CDR1 is MNHEY and CDR2 SMNVEV (reference sequence). The CDR3 has 14 residues. The V gene end was trimmed by 6 bases and the J gene end by 4 bases; junction bases not matched to a gene: 5. As DNA, the CDR3 is TGTGCCAGCAGCCCGGGACAGGGGGAATACGAGCAGTACTTC. Translation gives CASSPGQGEYEQYF.